Shown below are 6 T cell receptor beta chains from a single sample sequenced in a study of blood T cells in healthy people across ages. Through a sample-barcoded 5' primer and a J-beta primer mix, a second PCR was run for roughly 6 to 12 cycles. TCRdb reanalysed the 5' RACE reads using MiXCR and keeps one entry per CDR3 protein. The sample lists some 1.4 million distinct CDR3 sequences, roughly 40% occurring once. Sequencing input: blood. The source is a woman under 30 in good health.

The chain recombines TRBV20-1 with TRBJ1-6; D gene ambiguous. CDR1 DFQATT and CDR2 SNEGSKA come from the germline V gene (reference sequence). This CDR3 is 13 amino acids long. V was pared by 2 bases and J by 10 bases, with 12 bases between. This CDR3 reads CSARRSGDSPLHF. In nucleotides, the CDR3 is TGCAGTGCTAGACGCTCGGGTGACTCACCCCTCCACTTT.

This chain links TRBV4-1 with TRBJ2-7; 8 nucleotides line up with TRBD2. The germline gives CDR1 MGHRA, CDR2 YSYEKL. This CDR3 has 15 residues. J lost 7 bases, V lost 0 bases, and 8 bases had no gene match. Written as DNA, the CDR3 is TGCGCCAGCAGCCAAGAGTCTAGCGGGTTAAGAGAGCAGTACTTC. Its translation: CASSQESSGLREQYF.

The rearrangement joins TRBV10-3 to TRBJ2-2; 10 nucleotides align to TRBD2. This CDR3 region has 21 residues. The V gene's germline CDR1 is ENHRY and CDR2 SYGVKD. Trimming took 4 bases from V and 0 from J; bases not matched to a gene: 17. The CDR3 reads CAISVALLAGAVRSNTGELFF. CDR3 DNA sequence: TGTGCCATCAGTGTGGCTCTCCTAGCGGGGGCCGTGCGATCGAACACCGGGGAGCTGTTTTTT.

The chain links TRBV20-1 to TRBJ2-2; 11 nucleotides match TRBD1. The CDR3 spans 15 residues. The V and J ends lost 1 base and 4 bases, in that order; junction bases with no gene match: 2. Germline values: CDR1 DFQATT, CDR2 SNEGSKA (reference sequence). The CDR3: CSARAGTGGTGELFF. The CDR3, as DNA: TGCAGTGCTAGAGCCGGGACAGGGGGCACCGGGGAGCTGTTTTTT.

The chain links TRBV21-1 to TRBJ1-2; TRBD1 was called by the table and not checked on the DNA. TRBV21-1 is a recognized pseudogene. The CDR3 runs 16 residues. In nucleotides, the CDR3 is TGTGCCAGCAGCCCGGAGGAGACAGGGGGATACTATGGCTACACCTTC. Translation: CASSPEETGGYYGYTF.

The rearrangement uses TRBV2 and TRBJ2-5; 12 bases are a match to TRBD2. Germline lookup yields CDR1 SNHLY and CDR2 FYNNEI. The CDR3 has 15 residues. J lost 4 bases, V lost 5 bases, and 5 bases had no gene match. The CDR3 loop is CASSKELAGGETQYF. The CDR3 DNA follows: TGTGCCAGCAGTAAAGAACTAGCGGGGGGAGAGACCCAGTACTTC.